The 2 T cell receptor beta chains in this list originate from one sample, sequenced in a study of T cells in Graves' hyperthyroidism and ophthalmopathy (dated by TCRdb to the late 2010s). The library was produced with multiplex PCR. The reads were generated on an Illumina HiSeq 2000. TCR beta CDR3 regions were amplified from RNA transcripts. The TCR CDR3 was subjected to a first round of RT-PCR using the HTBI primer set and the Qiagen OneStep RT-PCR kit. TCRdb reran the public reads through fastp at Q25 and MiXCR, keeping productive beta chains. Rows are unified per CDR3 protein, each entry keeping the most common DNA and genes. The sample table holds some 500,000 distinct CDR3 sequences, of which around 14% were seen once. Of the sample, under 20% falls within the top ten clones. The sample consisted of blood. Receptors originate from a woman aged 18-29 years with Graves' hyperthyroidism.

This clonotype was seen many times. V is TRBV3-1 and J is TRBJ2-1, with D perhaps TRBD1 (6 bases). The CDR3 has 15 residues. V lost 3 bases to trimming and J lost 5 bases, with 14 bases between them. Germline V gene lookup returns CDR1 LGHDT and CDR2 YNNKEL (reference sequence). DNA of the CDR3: TGTGCCAGCAGCCACCAAGGGGGACGGAACAATGAGCAGTTCTTC. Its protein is CASSHQGGRNNEQFF.

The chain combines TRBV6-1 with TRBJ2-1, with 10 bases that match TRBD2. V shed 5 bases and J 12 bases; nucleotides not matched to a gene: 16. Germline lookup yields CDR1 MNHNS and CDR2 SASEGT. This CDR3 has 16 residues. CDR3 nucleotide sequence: TGTGCCAGCAGTCCTGTAGCGGGGGGCGGACTTTTGGGGCAGTTCTTC. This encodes CASSPVAGGGLLGQFF.